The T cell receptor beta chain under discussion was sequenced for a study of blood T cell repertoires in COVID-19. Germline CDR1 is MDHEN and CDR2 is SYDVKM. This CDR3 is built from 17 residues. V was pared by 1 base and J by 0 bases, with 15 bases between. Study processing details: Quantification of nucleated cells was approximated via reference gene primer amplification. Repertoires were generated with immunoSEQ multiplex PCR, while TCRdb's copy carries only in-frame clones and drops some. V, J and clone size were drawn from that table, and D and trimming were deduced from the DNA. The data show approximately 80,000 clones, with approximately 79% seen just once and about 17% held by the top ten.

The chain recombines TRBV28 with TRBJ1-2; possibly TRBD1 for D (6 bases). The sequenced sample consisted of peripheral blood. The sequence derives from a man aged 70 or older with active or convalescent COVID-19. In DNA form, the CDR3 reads TGTGCCAGCAGTTTATTCATCGGACAGCTAGCTAACTATGGCTACACCTTC. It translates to CASSLFIGQLANYGYTF.